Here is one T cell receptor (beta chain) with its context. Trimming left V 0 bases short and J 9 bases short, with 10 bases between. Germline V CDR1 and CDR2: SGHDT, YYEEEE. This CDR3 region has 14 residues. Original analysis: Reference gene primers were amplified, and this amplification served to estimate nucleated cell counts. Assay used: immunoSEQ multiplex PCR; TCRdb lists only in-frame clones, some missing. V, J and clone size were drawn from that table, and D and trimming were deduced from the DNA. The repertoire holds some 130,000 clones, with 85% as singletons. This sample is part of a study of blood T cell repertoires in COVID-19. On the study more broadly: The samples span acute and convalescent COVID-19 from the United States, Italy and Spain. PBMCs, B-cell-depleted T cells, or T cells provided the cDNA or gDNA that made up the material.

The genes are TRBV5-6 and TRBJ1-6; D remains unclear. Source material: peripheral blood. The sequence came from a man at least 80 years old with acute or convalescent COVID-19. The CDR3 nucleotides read TGTGCCAGCAGCTTGGCCGCTAGCGGTTCACCCCTCCACTTT. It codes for CASSLAASGSPLHF.